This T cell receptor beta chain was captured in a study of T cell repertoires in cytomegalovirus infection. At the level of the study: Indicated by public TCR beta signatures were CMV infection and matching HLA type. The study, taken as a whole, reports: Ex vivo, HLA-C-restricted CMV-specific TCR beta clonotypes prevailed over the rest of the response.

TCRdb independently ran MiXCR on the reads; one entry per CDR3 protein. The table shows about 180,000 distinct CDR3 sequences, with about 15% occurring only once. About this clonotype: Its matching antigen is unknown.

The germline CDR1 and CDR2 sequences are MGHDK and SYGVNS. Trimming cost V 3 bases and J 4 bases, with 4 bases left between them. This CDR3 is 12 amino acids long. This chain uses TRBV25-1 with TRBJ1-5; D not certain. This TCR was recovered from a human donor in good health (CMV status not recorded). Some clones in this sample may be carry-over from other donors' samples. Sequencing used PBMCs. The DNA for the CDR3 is TGTGCCAGCAGTGACGGTAATCAGCCCCAGCATTTT. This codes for CASSDGNQPQHF.